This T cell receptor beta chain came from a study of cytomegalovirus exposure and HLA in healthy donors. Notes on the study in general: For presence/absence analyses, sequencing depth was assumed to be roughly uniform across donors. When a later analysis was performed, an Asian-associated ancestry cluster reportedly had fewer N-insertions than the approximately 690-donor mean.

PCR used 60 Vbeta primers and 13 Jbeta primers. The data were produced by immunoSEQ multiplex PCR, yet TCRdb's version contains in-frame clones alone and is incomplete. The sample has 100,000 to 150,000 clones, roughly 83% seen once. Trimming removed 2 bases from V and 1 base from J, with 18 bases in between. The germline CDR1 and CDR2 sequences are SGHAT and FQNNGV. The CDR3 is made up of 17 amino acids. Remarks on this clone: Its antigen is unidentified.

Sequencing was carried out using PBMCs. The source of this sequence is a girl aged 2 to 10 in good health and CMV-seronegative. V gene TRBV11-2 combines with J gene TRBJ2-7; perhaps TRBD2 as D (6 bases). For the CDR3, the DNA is TGTGCCAGCAGCTTAATAGAGACTAGTAGTAAATCCTACGAGCAGTACTTC. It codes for CASSLIETSSKSYEQYF.